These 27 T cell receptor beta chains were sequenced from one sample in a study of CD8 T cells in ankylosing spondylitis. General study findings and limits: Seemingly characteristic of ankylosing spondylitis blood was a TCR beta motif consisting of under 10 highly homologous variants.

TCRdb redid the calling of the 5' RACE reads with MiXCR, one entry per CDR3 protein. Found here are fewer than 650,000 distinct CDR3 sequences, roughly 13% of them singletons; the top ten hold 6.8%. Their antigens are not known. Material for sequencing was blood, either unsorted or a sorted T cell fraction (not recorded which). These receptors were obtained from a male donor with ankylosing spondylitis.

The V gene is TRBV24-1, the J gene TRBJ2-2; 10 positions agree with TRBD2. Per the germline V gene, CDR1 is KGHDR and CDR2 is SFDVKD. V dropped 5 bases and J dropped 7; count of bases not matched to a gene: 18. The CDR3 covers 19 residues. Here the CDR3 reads CATSASLGSGRVKIGELFF. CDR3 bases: TGTGCCACCAGTGCTTCCCTGGGAAGCGGGAGGGTAAAGATCGGGGAGCTGTTTTTT.

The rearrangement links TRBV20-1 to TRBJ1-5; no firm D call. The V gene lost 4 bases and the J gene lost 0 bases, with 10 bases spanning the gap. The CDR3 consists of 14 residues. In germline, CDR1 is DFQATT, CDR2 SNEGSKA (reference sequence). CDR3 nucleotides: TGCAGTGCTACGACACTTTATAGCAATCAGCCCCAGCATTTT. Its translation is CSATTLYSNQPQHF.

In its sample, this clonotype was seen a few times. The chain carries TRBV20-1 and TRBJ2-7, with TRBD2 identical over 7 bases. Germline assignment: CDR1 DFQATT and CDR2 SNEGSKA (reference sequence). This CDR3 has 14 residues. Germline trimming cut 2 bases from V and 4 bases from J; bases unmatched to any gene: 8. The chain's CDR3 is CSARLAVNVYEQYF. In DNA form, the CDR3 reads TGCAGTGCTAGACTAGCGGTTAATGTTTACGAGCAGTACTTC.

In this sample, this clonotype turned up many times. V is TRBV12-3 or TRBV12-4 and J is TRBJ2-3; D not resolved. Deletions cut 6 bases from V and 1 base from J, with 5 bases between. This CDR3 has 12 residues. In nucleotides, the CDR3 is TGTGCCAGCAGCCGAGGCACAGATACGCAGTATTTT. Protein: CASSRGTDTQYF.

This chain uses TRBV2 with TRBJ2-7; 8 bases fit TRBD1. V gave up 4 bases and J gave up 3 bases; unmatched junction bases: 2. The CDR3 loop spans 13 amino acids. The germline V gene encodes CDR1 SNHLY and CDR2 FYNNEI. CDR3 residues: CASSGDRFYEQYV. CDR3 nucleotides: TGTGCCAGCAGTGGGGACAGGTTCTACGAGCAGTACGTC.

CDR3 loop: CASSGRQGGRTGELFF. The CDR3 DNA is TGTGCCAGCAGTGGGAGGCAGGGGGGACGGACCGGGGAGCTGTTTTTT. The chain combines TRBV6-1 with TRBJ2-2, with D possibly being TRBD1 (7 bases). The CDR3 consists of 16 residues. V was pared by 4 bases and J by 5 bases, with 17 bases between. Germline-derived CDR1 and CDR2 are MNHNS and SASEGT.

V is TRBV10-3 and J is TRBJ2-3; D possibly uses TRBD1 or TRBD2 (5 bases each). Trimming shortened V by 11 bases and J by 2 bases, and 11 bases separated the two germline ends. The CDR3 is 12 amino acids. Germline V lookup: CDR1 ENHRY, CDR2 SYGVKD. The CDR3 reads CAVRGTTDTQYF. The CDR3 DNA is TGTGCCGTCCGTGGGACCACAGATACGCAGTATTTT.

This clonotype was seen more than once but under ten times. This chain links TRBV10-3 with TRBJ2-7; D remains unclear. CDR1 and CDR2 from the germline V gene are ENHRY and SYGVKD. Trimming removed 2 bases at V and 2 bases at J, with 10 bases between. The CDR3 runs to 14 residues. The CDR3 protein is CAISEEVGAYEQYV. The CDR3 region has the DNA TGTGCCATCAGTGAGGAAGTAGGTGCCTACGAGCAGTACGTC.

The CDR3 here is CASQKAWGPNEKLFF. CDR3 DNA sequence: TGTGCCAGCCAAAAGGCATGGGGGCCCAATGAAAAACTGTTTTTT. V and J are TRBV7-2 and TRBJ1-4; possible D gene TRBD1, 6 bases. Deletions cut 8 bases from V and 5 bases from J, with 18 bases between. The CDR3 consists of 15 residues. Germline lookup yields CDR1 SGHTA and CDR2 FQGNSA. The variable domain in full, with the rest retrieved from reference TRBV7-2 and TRBJ1-4, is GAGVSQSPSNKVTEKGKDVELRCDPISGHTALYWYRQSLGQGLEFLIYFQGNSAPDKSGLPSDRFSAERTGGSVSTLTIQRTQQEDSAVYLCASQKAWGPNEKLFFGSGTQLSVL.

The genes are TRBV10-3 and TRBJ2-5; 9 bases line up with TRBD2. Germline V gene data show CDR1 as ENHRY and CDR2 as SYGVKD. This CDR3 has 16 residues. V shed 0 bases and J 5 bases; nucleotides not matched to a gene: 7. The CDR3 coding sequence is TGTGCCATCAGTGAGTCTGGCGGGAGGGCCGGTGAGACCCAGTACTTC. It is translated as CAISESGGRAGETQYF.

CDR3: CASSKGKYGELFF. In DNA form, the CDR3 reads TGTGCCAGCAGCAAAGGGAAATACGGGGAGCTGTTTTTT. The chain carries TRBV21-1 and TRBJ2-2. TRBV21-1 is labeled a pseudogene. The CDR3 length is 13 residues.

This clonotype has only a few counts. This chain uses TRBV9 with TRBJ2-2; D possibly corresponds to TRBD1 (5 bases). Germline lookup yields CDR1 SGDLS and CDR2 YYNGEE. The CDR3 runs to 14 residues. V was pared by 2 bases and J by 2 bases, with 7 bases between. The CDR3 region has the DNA TGTGCCAGCAGCGTCGGACAAAACACCGGGGAGCTGTTTTTT. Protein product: CASSVGQNTGELFF.

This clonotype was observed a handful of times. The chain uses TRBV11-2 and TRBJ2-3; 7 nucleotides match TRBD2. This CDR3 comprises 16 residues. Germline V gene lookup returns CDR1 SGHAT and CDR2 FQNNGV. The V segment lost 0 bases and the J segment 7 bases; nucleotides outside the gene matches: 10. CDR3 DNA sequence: TGTGCCAGCAGCTTAGATCGCGGACTAGTGGGCTATACGCAGTATTTT. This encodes CASSLDRGLVGYTQYF.

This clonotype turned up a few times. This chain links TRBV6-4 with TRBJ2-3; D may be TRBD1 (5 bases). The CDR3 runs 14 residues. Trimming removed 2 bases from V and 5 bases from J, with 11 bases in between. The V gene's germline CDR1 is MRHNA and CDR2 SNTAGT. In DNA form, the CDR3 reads TGTGCCAGCAGTGACGGTGGGGCTCAAGATACGCAGTATTTT. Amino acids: CASSDGGAQDTQYF.

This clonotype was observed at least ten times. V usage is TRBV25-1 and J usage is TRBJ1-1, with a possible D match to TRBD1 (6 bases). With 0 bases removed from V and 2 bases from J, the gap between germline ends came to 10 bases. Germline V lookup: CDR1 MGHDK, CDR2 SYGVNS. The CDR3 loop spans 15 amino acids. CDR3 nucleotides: TGTGCCAGCAGTGAATATTCGGACAGCAACACTGAAGCTTTCTTT. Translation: CASSEYSDSNTEAFF.

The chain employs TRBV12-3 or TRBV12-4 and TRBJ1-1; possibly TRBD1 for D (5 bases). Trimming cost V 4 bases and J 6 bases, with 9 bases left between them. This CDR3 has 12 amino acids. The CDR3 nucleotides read TGTGCCAGCAGTTCGCCAGGGCCTGAAGCTTTCTTT. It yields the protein CASSSPGPEAFF.

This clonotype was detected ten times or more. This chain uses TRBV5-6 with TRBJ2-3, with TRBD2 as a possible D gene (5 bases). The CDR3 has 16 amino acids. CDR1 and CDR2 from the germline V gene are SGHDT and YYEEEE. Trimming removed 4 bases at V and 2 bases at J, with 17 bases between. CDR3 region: CASSPRGPDPTDTQYF. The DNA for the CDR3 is TGTGCCAGCAGCCCTAGAGGGCCGGACCCCACAGATACGCAGTATTTT.

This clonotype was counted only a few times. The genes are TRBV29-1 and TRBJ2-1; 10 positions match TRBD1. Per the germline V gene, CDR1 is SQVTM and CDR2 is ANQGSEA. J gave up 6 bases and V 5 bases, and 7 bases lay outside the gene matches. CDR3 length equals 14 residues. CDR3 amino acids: CSVTNRDRGNEQFF. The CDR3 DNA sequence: TGCAGCGTTACCAACCGGGACAGGGGCAATGAGCAGTTCTTC.

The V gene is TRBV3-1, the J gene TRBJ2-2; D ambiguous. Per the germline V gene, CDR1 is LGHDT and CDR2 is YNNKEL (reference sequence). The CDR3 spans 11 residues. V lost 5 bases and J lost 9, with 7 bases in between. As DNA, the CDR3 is TGTGCCAGCAGCAAAGGACGGGAGCTGTTTTTT. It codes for CASSKGRELFF.

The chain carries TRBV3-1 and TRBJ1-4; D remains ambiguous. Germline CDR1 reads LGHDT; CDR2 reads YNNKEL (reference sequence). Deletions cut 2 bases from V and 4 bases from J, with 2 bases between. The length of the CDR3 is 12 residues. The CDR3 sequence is CASSQINEKLFF. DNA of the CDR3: TGTGCCAGCAGCCAAATTAATGAAAAACTGTTTTTT. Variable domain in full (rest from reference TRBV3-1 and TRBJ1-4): DTAVSQTPKYLVTQMGNDKSIKCEQNLGHDTMYWYKQDSKKFLKIMFSYNNKELIINETVPNRFSPKSPDKAHLNLHINSLELGDSAVYFCASSQINEKLFFGSGTQLSVL.

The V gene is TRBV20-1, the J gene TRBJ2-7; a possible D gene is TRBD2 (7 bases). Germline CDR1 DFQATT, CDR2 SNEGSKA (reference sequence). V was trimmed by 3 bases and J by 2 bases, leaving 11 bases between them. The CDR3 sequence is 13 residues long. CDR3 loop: CSARGGATYEQYV. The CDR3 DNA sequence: TGCAGTGCTAGGGGGGGGGCCACCTACGAGCAGTACGTC.

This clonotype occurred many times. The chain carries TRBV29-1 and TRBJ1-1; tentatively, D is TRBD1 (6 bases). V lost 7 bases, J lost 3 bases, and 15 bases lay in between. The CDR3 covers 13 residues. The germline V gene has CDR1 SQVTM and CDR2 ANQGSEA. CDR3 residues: CSGTTGFDTEAFF. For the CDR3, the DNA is TGCAGCGGCACTACAGGGTTCGACACTGAAGCTTTCTTT.

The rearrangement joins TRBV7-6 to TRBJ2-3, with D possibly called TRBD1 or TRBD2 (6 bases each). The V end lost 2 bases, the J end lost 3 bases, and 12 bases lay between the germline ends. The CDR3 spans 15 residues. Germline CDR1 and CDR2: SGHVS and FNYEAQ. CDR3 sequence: CASSLNQGRTDTQYF. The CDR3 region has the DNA TGTGCCAGCAGCTTAAACCAGGGGAGGACAGATACGCAGTATTTT. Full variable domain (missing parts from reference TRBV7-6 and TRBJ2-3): GAGVSQSPRYKVTKRGQDVALRCDPISGHVSLYWYRQALGQGPEFLTYFNYEAQQDKSGLPNDRFSAERPEGSISTLTIQRTEQRDSAMYRCASSLNQGRTDTQYFGPGTRLTVL.

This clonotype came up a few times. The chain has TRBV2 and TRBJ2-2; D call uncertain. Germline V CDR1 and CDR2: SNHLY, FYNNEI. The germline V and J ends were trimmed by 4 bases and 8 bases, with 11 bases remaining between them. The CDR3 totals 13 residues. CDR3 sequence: CASSVFRAGELFF. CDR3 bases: TGTGCCAGCAGTGTGTTCCGAGCGGGGGAGCTGTTTTTT.

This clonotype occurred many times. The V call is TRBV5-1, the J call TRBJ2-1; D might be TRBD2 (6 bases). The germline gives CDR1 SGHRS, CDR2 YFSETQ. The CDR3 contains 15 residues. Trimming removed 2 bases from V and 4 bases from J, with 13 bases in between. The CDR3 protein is CASSFPEGRYNEQFF. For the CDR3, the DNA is TGCGCCAGCAGCTTCCCGGAGGGGCGATACAATGAGCAGTTCTTC.

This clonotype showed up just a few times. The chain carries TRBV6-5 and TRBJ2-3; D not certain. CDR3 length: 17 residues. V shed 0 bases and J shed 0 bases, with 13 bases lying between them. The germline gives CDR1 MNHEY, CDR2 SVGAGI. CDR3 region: CASSYSRFTASTDTQYF. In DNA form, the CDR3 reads TGTGCCAGCAGTTACTCGAGGTTTACTGCTAGCACAGATACGCAGTATTTT.

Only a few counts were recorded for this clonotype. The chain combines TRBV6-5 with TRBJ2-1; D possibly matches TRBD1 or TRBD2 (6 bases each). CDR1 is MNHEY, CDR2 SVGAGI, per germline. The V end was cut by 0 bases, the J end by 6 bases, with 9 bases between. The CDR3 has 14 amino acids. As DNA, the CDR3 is TGTGCCAGCAGTTACTCTAGGGGGGCCAATGAGCAGTTCTTC. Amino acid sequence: CASSYSRGANEQFF.